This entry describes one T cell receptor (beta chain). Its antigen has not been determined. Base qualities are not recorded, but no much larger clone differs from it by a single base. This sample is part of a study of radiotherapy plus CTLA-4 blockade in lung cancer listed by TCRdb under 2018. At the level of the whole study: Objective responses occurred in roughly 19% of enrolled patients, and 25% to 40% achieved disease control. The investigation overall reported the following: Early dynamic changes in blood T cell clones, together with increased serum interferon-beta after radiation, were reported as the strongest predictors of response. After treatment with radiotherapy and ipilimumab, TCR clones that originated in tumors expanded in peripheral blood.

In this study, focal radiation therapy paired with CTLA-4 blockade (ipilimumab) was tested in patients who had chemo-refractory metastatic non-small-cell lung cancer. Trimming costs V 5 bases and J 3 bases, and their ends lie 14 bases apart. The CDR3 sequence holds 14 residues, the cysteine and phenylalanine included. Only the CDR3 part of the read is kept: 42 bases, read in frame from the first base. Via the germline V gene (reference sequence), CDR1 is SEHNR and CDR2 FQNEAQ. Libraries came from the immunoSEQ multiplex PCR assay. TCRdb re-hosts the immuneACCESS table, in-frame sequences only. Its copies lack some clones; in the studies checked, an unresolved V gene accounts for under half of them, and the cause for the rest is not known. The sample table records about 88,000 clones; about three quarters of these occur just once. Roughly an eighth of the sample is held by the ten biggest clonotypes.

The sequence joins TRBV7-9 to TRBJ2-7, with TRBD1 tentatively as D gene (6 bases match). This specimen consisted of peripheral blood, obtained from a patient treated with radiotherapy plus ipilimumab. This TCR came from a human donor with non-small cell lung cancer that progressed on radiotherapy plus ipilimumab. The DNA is TGTGCCAGCAGCGAGACAGGCCTAGTCTACGAGCAGTACTTC. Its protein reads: CASSETGLVYEQYF.